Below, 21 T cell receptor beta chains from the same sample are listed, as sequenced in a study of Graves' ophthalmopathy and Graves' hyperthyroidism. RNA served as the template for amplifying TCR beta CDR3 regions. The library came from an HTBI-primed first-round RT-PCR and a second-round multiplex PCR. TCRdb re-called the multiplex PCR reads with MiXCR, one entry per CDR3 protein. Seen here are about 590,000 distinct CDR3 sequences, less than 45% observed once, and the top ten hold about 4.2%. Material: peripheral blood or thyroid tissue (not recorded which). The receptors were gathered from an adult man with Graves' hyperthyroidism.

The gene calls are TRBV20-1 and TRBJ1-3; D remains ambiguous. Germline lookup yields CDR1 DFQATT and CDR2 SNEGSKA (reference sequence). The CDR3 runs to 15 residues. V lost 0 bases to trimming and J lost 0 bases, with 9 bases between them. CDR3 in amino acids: CSARDLRDSGNTIYF. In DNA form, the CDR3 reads TGCAGTGCTAGAGATTTACGGGACTCTGGAAACACCATATATTTT.

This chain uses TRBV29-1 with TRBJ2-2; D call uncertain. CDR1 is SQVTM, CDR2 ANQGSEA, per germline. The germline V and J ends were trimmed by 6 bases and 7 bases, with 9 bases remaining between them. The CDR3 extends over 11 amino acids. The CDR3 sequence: CSVRPSGELFF. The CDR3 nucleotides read TGCAGCGTCAGACCTAGCGGGGAGCTGTTTTTT.

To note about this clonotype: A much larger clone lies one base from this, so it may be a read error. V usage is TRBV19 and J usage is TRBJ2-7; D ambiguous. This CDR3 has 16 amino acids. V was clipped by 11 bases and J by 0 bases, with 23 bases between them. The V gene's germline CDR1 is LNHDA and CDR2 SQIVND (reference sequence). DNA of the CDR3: TGTGCCGGCACCCCACGGGCAGTCAGTAGCTCCTACGAGCAGTACTTC. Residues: CAGTPRAVSSSYEQYF.

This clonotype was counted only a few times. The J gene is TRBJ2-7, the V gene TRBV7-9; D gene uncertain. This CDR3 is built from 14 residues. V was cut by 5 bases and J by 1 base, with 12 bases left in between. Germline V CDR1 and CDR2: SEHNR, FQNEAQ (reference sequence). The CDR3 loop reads CASSPLTKSYEQYF. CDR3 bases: TGTGCCAGCAGCCCGTTGACCAAATCCTACGAGCAGTACTTC.

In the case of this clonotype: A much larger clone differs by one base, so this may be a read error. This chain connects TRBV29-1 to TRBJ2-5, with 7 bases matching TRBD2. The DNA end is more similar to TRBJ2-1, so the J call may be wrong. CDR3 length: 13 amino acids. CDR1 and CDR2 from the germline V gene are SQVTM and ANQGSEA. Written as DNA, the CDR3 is TGCAGCACGGGGGGACGTAGGAGCGATGAGCAGTTCTTC. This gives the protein CSTGGRRSDEQFF.

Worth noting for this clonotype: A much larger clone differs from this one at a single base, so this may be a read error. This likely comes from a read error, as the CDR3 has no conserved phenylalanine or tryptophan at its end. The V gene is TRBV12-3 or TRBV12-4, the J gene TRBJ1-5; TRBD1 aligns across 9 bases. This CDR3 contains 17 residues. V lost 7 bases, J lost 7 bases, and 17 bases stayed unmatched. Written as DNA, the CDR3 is TGTGCCAGCACCAAAACAGCCGGGACAGGGCCATTCCAGCCCCAGCATCTT. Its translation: CASTKTAGTGPFQPQHL.

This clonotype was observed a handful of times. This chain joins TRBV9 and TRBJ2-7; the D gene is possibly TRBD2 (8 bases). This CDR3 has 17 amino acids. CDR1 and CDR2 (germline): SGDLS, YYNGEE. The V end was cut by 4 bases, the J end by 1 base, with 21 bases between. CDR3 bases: TGTGCCAGCAGCACTCCAGGGGGTAGCGGGAAGTCCTACGAGCAGTACTTC. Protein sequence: CASSTPGGSGKSYEQYF.

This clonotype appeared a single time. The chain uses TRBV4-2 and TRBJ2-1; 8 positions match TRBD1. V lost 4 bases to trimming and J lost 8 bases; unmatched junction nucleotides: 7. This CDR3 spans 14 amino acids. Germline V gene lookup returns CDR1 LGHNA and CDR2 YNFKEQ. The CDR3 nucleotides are TGTGCCAGCAGCCGGTCGGACAGGGAAGATGAGCAGTTCTTC. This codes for CASSRSDREDEQFF.

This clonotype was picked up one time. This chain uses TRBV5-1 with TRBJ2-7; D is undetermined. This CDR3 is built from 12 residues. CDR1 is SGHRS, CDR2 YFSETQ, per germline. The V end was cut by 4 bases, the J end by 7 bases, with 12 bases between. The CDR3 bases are TGCGCCAGCAGCCTGGGGTACAATGAGCAGTACTTC. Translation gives CASSLGYNEQYF.

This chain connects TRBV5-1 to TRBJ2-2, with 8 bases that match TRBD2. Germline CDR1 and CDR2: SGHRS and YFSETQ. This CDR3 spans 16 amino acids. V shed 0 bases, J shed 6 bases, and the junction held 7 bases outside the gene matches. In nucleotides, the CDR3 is TGCGCCAGCAGCTTGGCGGGGGGGGCCTTGGCCGGGGAGCTGTTTTTT. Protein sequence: CASSLAGGALAGELFF.

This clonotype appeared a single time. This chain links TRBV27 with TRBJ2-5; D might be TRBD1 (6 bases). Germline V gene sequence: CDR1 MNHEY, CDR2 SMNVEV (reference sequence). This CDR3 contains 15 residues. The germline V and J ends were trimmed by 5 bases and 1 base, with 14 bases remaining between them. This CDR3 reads CASSPRTARQETQYF. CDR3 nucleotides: TGTGCCAGCAGTCCCCGGACAGCACGCCAAGAGACCCAGTACTTC.

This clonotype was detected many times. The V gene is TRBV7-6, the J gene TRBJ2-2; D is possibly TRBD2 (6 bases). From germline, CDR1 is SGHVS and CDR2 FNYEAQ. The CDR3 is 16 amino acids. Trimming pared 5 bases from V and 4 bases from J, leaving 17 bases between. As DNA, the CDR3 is TGTGCCAGCAGCCCAATACGGATGACTAGCACCGGGGAGCTGTTTTTT. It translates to CASSPIRMTSTGELFF.

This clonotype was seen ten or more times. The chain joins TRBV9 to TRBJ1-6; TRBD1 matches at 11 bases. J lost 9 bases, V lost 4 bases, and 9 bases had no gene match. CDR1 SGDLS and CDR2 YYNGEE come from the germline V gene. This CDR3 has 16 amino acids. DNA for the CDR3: TGTGCCAGCAGCCCCCGGACAGGGGGCGCGCCTTCACCCCTCCACTTT. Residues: CASSPRTGGAPSPLHF.

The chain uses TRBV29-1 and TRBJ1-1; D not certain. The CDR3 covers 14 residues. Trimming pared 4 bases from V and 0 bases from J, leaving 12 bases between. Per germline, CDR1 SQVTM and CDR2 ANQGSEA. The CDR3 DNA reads TGCAGCGTTGTAAGTTGGGGTATGAACACTGAAGCTTTCTTT. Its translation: CSVVSWGMNTEAFF.

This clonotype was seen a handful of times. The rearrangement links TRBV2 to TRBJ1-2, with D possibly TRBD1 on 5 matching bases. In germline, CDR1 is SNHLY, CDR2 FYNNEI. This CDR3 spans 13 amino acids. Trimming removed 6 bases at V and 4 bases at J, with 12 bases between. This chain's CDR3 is CASSASGSYGYTF. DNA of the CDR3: TGTGCCAGCAGCGCCTCAGGGTCCTATGGCTACACCTTC.

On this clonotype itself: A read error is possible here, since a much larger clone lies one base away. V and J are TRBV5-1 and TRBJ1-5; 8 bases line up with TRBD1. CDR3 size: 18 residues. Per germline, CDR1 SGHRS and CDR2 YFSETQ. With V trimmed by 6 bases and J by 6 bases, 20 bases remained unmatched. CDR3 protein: CASIPPETGADECQPQHF. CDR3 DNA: TGCGCCAGCATCCCCCCCGAGACAGGGGCAGACGAGTGTCAGCCCCAGCATTTT.

The CDR3 reads CASSSLRGWVTEAFF. The CDR3 DNA sequence: TGTGCCAGCAGCTCCCTCAGGGGTTGGGTCACTGAAGCTTTCTTT. The chain has TRBV6-5 and TRBJ1-1, with D perhaps matching TRBD1 (6 bases). Deletions cut 6 bases from V and 4 bases from J, with 18 bases between. CDR1 is MNHEY, CDR2 SVGAGI, per germline. The CDR3 totals 15 residues.

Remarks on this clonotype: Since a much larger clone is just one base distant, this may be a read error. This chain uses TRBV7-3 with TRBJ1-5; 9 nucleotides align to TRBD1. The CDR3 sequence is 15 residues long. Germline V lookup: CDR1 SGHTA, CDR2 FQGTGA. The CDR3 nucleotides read TGTGCCGGCAGCGCCCGGGACAGGGTAGATCAGCCCCAGCATTTT. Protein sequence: CAGSARDRVDQPQHF.

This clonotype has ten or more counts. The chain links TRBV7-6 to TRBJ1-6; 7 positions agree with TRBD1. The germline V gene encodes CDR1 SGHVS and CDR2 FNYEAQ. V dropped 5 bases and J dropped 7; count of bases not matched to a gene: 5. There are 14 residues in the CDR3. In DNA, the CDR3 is TGTGCCAGCAGCCAAGGGGGCGGGAATTCACCCCTCCACTTT. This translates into CASSQGGGNSPLHF.

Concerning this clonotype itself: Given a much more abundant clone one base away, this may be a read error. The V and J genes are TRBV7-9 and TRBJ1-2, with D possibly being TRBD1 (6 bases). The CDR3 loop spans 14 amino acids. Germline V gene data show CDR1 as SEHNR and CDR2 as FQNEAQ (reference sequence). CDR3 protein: CANSQAGDNYGYTF. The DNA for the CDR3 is TGTGCCAACAGCCAAGCAGGGGATAACTATGGCTACACCTTC.

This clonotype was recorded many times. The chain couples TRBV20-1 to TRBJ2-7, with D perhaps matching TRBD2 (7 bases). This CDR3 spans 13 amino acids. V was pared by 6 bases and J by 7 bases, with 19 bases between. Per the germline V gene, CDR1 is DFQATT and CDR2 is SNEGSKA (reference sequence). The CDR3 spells CSAQGGASWEQYF. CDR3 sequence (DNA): TGCAGTGCCCAAGGGGGGGCTAGCTGGGAGCAGTACTTC.